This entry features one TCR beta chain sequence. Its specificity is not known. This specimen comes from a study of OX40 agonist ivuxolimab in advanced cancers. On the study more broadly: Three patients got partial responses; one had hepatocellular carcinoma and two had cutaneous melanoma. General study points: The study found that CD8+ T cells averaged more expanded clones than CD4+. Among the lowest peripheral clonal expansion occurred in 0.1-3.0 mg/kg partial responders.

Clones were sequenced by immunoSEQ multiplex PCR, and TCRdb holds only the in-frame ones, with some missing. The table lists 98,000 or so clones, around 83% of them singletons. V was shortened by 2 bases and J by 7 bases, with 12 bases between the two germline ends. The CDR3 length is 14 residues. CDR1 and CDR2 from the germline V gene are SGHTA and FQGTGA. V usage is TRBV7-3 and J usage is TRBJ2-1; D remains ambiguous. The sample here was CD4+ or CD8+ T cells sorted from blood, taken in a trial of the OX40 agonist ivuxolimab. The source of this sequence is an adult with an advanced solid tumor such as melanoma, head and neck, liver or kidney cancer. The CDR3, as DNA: TGTGCCAGCAGCTTAGAAGGGTTAGGAAATGAGCAGTTCTTC. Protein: CASSLEGLGNEQFF. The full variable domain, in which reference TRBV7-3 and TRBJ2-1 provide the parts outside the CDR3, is GAGVSQTPSNKVTEKGKYVELRCDPISGHTALYWYRQSLGQGPEFLIYFQGTGAADDSGLPNDRFFAVRPEGSVSTLKIQRTERGDSAVYLCASSLEGLGNEQFFGPGTRLTVL.